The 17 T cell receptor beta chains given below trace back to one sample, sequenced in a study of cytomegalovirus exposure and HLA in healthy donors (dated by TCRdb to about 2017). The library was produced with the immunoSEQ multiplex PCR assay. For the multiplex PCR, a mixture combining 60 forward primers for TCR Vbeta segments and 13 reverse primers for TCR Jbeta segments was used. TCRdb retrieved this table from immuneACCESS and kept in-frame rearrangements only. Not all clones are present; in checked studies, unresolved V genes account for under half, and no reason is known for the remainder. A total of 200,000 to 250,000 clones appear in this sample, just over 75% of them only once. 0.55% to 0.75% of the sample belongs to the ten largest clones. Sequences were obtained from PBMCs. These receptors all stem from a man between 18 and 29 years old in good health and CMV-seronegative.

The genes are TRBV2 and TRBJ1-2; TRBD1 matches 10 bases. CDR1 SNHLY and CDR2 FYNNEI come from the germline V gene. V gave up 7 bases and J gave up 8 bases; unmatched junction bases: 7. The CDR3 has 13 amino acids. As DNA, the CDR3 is TGTGCCAGCACTCCGGGACAGGGGTCCGGCTACACCTTC. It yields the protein CASTPGQGSGYTF.

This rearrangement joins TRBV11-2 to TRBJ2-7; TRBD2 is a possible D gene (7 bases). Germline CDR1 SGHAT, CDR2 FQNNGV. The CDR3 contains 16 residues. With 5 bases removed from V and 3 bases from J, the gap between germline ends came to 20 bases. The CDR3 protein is CASSIRGGGPGYEQYF. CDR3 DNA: TGTGCCAGCAGCATCCGAGGGGGGGGTCCGGGCTACGAGCAGTACTTC.

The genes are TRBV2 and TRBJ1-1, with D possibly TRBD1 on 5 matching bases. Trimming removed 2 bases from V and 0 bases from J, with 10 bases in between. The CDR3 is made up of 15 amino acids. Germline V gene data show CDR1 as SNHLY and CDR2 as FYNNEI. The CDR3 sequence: CASSEQGLMNTEAFF. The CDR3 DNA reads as TGTGCCAGCAGTGAACAGGGCCTGATGAACACTGAAGCTTTCTTT.

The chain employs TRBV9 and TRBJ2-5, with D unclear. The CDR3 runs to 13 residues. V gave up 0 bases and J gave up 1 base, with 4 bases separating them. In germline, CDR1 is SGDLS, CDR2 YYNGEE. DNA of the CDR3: TGTGCCAGCAGCGTAGACAGCCAAGAGACCCAGTACTTC. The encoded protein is CASSVDSQETQYF.

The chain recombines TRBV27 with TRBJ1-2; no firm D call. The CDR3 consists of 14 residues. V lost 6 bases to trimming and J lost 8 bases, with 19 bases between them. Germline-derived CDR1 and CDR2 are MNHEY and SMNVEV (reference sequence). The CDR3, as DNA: TGTGCCAGCAGATTCTCCCCCGGACTTATAGGCTACACCTTC. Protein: CASRFSPGLIGYTF.

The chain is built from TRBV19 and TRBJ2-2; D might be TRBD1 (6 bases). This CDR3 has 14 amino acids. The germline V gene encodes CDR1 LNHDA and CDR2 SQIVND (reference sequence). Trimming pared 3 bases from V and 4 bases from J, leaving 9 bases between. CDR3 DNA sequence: TGTGCCAGTAGTATCGACAGGCTCACCGGGGAGCTGTTTTTT. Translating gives CASSIDRLTGELFF. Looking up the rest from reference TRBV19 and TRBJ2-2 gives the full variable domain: DGGITQSPKYLFRKEGQNVTLSCEQNLNHDAMYWYRQDPGQGLRLIYYSQIVNDFQKGDIAEGYSVSREKKESFPLTVTSAQKNPTAFYLCASSIDRLTGELFFGEGSRLTVL.

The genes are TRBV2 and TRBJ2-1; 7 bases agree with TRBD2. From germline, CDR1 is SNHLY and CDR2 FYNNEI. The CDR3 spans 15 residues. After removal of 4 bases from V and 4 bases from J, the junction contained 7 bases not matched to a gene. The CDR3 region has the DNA TGTGCCAGCAGTGCTTACCAGCGGGAATACAATGAGCAGTTCTTC. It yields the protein CASSAYQREYNEQFF.

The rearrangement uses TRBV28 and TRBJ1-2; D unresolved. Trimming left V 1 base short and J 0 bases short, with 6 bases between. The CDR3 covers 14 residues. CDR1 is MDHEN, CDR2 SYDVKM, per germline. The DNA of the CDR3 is TGTGCCAGCAGTTTATTGGGCTCTAACTATGGCTACACCTTC. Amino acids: CASSLLGSNYGYTF.

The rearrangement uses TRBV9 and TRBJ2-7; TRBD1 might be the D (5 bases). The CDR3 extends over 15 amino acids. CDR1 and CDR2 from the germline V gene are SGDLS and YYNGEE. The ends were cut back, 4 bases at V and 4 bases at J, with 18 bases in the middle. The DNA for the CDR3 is TGTGCCAGCAGCCCTGACAGCCAAAATTGGTACGAGCAGTACTTC. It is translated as CASSPDSQNWYEQYF.

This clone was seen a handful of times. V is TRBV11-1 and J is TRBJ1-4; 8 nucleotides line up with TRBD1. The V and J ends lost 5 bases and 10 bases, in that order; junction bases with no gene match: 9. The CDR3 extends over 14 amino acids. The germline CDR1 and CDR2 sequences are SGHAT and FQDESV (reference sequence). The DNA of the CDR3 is TGTGCCAGCAGCCGTGGACAGGGATCGGTAAAACTGTTTTTT. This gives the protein CASSRGQGSVKLFF.

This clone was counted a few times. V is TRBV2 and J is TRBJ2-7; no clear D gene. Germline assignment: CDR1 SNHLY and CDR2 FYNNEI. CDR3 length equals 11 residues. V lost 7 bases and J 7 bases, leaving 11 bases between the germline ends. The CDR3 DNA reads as TGTGCCAGCATTCAATCCGGGGAGCAGTACTTC. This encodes CASIQSGEQYF.

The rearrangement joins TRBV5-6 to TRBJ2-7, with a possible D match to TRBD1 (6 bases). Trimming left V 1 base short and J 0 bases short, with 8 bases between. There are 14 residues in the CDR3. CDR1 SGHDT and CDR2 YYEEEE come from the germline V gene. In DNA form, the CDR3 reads TGTGCCAGCAGCTTGAGGGGGAACTCCTACGAGCAGTACTTC. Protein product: CASSLRGNSYEQYF.

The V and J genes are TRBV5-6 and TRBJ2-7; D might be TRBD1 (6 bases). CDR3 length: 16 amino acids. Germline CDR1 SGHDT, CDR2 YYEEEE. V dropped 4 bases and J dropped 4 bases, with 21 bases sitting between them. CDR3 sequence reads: CASSQIGWGRRYEQYF. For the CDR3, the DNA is TGTGCCAGCAGCCAGATCGGGTGGGGGCGGCGGTACGAGCAGTACTTC.

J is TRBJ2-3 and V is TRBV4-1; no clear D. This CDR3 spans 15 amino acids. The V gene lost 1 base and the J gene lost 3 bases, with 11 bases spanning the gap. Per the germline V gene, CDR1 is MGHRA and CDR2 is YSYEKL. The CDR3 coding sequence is TGCGCCAGCAGCCAAGGAGCCAAGTTGACAGATACGCAGTATTTT. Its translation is CASSQGAKLTDTQYF.

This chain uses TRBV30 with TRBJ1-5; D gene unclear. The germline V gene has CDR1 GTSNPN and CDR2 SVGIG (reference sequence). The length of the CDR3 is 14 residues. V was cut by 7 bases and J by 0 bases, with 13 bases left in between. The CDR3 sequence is CASKAGFSNQPQHF. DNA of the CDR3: TGTGCCTCAAAGGCGGGGTTTAGCAATCAGCCCCAGCATTTT.

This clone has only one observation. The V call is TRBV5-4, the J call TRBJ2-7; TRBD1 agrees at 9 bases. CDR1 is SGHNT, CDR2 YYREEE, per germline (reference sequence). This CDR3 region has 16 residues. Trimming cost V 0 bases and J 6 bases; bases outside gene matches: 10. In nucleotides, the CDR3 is TGTGCCAGCAGCTTGGGCGGGACAGGGAGTCTTCGCGAGCAGTACTTC. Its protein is CASSLGGTGSLREQYF.

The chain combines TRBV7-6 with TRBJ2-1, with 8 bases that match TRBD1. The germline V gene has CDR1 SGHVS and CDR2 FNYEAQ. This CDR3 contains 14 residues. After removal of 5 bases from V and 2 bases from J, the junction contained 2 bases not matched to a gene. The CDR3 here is CASSTDRAYNEQFF. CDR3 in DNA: TGTGCCAGCAGCACGGACAGGGCCTACAATGAGCAGTTCTTC.